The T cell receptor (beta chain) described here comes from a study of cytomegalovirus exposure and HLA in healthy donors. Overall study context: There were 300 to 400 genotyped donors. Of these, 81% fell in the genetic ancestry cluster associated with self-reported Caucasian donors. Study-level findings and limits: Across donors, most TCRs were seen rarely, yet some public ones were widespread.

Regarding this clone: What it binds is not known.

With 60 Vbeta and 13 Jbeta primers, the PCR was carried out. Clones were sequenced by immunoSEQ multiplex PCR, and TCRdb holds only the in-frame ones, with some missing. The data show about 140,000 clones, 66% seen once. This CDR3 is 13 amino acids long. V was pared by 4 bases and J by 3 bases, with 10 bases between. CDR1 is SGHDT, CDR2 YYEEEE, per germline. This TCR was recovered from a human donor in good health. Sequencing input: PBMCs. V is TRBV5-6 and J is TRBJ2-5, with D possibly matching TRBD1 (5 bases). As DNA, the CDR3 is TGTGCCAGCAGCGTGATAGGGGAAGAGACCCAGTACTTC. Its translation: CASSVIGEETQYF.